This T cell receptor (beta chain) was captured by sequencing in a study of control samples from healthy donors and cancer patients. This table comes from immunoSEQ multiplex PCR, and its TCRdb copy is limited to in-frame clones, with some not included. Found here are around 68,000 clones, 83% of them singletons; the top ten hold approximately 14%. This clone was recorded once. This TCR derives from a man aged 55 to 70 in good health. The sample taken for sequencing was blood.

The CDR3 sequence is CASRLSGRYNEQFF. CDR3 sequence (DNA): TGTGCCAGCAGACTTAGCGGGAGGTACAATGAGCAGTTCTTC. The rearrangement links TRBV27 to TRBJ2-1, with 10 bases fitting TRBD2. V lost 6 bases and J lost 4; bases outside the gene matches: 3. CDR3 length equals 14 residues. Germline values: CDR1 MNHEY, CDR2 SMNVEV (reference sequence).